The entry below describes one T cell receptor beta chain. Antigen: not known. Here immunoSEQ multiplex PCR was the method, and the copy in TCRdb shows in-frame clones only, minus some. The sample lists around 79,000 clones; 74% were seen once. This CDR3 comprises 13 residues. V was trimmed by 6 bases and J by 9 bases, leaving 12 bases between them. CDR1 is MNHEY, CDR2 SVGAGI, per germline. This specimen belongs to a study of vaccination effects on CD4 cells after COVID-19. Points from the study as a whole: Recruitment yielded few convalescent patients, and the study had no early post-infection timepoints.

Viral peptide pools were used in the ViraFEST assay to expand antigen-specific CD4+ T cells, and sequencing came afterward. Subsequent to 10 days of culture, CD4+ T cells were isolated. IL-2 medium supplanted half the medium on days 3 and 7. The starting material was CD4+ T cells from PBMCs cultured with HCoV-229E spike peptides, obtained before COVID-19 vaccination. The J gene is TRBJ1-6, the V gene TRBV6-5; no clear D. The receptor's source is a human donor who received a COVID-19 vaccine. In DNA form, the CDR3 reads TGTGCCAGCAGCCTGGACGGGCCTTCACCCCTCCACTTT. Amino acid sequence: CASSLDGPSPLHF.